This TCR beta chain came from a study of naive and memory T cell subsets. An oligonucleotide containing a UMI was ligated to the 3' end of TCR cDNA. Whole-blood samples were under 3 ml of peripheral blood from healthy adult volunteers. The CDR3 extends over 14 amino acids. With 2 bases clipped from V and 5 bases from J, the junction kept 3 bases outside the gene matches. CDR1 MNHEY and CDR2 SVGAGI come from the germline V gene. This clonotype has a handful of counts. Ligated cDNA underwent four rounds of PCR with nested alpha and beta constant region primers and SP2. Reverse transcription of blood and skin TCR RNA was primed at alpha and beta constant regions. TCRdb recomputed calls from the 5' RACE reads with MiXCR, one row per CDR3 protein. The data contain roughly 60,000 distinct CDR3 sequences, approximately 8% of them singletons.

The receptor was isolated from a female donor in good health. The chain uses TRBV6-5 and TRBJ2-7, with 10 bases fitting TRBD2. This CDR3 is CASSYGLAGDEQYF. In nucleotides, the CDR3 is TGTGCCAGCAGTTACGGCCTAGCGGGGGACGAGCAGTACTTC.